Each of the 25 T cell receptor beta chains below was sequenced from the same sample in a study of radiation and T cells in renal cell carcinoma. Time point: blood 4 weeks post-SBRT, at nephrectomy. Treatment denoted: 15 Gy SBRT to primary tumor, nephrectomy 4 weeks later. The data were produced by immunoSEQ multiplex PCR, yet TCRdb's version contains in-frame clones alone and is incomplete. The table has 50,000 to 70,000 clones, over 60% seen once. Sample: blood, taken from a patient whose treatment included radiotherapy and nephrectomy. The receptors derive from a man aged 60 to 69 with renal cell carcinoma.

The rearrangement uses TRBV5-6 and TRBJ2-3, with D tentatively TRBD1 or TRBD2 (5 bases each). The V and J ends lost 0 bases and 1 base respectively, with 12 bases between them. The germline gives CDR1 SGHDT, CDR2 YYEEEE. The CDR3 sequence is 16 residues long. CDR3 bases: TGTGCCAGCAGCTTGGCAGGGAGCGGCGGCACAGATACGCAGTATTTT. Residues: CASSLAGSGGTDTQYF.

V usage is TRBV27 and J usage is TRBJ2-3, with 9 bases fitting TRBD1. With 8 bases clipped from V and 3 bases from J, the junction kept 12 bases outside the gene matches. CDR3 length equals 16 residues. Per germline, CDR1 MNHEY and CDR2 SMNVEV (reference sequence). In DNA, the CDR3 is TGTGCCAGCGCGAGTGGGACAGGGAAAAGGACAGATACGCAGTATTTT. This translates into CASASGTGKRTDTQYF.

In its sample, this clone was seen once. The CDR3, as DNA: TGTGCCTGGAGCCGACAGGGTACAGATACGCAGTATTTT. Protein sequence: CAWSRQGTDTQYF. This chain uses TRBV30 with TRBJ2-3; 7 positions match TRBD1. The CDR3 sequence is 13 residues long. Per the germline V gene, CDR1 is GTSNPN and CDR2 is SVGIG (reference sequence). The trim removed 3 bases at V and 3 bases at J, leaving 3 bases unmatched.

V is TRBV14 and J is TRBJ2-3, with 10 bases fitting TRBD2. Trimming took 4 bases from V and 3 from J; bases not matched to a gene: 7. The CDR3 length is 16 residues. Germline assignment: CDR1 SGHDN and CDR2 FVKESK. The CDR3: CASSLTLAGATDTQYF. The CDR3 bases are TGTGCCAGCAGCCTTACCCTAGCGGGAGCGACAGATACGCAGTATTTT. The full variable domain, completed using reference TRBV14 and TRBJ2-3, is EAGVTQFPSHSVIEKGQTVTLRCDPISGHDNLYWYRRVMGKEIKFLLHFVKESKQDESGMPNNRFLAERTGGTYSTLKVQPAELEDSGVYFCASSLTLAGATDTQYFGPGTRLTVL.

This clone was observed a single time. CDR3 region: CASSQEGRQGNYGYTF. The CDR3 DNA is TGCGCCAGCAGCCAAGAAGGGAGACAGGGGAACTATGGCTACACCTTC. The chain joins TRBV4-3 to TRBJ1-2; 8 positions match TRBD1. The CDR3 covers 16 residues. V dropped 0 bases and J dropped 2; count of bases not matched to a gene: 5. From germline, CDR1 is LGHNA and CDR2 YSLEER.

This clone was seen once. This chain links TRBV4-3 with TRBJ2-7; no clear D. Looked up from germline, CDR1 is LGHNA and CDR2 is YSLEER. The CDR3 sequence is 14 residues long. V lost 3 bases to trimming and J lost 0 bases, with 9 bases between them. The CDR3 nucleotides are TGCGCCAGCAGCCAGGTTCTCGGCTCCTACGAGCAGTACTTC. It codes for CASSQVLGSYEQYF.

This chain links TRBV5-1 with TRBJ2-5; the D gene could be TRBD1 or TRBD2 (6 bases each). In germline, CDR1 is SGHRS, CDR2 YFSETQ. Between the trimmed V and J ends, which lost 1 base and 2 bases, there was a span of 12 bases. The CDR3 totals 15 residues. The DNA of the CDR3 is TGCGCCAGCAGCTTGTCCGGGGGACAACAAGAGACCCAGTACTTC. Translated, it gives CASSLSGGQQETQYF. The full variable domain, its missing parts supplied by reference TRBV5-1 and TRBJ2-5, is KAGVTQTPRYLIKTRGQQVTLSCSPISGHRSVSWYQQTPGQGLQFLFEYFSETQRNKGNFPGRFSGRQFSNSRSEMNVSTLELGDSALYLCASSLSGGQQETQYFGPGTRLLVL.

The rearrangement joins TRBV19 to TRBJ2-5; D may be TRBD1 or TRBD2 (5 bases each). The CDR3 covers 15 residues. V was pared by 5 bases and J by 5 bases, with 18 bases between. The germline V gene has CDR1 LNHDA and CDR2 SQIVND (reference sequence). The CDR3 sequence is CASSPDRAVRETQYF. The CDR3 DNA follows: TGTGCCAGTAGTCCAGACAGAGCGGTCCGGGAGACCCAGTACTTC.

CDR3 in DNA: TGTGCCAGCAGCCTCAACCCGGGGGGCACAGATACGCAGTATTTT. Protein product: CASSLNPGGTDTQYF. V usage is TRBV11-2 and J usage is TRBJ2-3; TRBD2 might be the D (6 bases). Germline V CDR1 and CDR2: SGHAT, FQNNGV. Between the trimmed V and J ends, which lost 5 bases and 1 base, there was a span of 13 bases. The CDR3 covers 15 residues. The complete variable domain, with remaining parts taken from reference TRBV11-2 and TRBJ2-3, reads EAGVAQSPRYKIIEKRQSVAFWCNPISGHATLYWYQQILGQGPKLLIQFQNNGVVDDSQLPKDRFSAERLKGVDSTLKIQPAKLEDSAVYLCASSLNPGGTDTQYFGPGTRLTVL.

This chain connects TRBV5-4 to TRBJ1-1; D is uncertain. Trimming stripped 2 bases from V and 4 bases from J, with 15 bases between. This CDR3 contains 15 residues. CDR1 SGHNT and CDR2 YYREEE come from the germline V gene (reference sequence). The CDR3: CASSLVAERITEAFF. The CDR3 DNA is TGTGCCAGCAGCTTAGTAGCGGAGCGGATCACTGAAGCTTTCTTT.

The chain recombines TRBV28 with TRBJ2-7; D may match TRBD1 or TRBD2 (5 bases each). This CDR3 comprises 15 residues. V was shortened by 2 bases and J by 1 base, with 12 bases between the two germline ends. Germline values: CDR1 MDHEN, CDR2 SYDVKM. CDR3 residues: CASSLRGSSSYEQYV. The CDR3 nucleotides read TGTGCCAGCAGTTTACGGGGCTCTTCTTCCTACGAGCAGTACGTC.

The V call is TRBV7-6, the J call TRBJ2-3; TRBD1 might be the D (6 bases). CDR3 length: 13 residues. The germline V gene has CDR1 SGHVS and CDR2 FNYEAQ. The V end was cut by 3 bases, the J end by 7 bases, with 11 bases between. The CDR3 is CASSLGAANTQYF. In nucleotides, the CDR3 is TGTGCCAGCAGCTTGGGGGCCGCGAATACGCAGTATTTT.

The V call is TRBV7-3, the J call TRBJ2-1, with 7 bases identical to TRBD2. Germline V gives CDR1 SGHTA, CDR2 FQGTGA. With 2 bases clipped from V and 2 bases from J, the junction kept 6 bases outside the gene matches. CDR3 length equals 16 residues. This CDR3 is CASSLAASGPYNEQFF. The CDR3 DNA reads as TGTGCCAGCAGCTTAGCGGCTAGCGGCCCCTACAATGAGCAGTTCTTC.

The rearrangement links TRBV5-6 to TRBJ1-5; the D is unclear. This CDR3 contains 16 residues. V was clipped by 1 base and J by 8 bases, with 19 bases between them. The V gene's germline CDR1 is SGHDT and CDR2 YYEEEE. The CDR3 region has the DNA TGTGCCAGCAGCTTGTCAACGGCATCGGCCCGAGAGCCCCAGCATTTT. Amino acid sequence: CASSLSTASAREPQHF.

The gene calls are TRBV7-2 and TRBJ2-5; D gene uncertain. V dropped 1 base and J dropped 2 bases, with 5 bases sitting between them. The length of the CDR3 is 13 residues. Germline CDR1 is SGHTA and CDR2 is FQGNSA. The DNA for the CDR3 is TGTGCCAGCAGCTTAGTATCGCAAGAGACCCAGTACTTC. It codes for CASSLVSQETQYF.

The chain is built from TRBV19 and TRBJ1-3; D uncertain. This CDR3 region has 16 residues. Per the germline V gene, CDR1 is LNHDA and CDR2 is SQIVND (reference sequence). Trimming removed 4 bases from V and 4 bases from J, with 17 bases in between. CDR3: CASSTFSGSQGNTIYF. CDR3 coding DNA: TGTGCCAGTAGTACGTTCTCCGGGTCGCAGGGAAACACCATATATTTT. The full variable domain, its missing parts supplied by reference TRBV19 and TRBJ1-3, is DGGITQSPKYLFRKEGQNVTLSCEQNLNHDAMYWYRQDPGQGLRLIYYSQIVNDFQKGDIAEGYSVSREKKESFPLTVTSAQKNPTAFYLCASSTFSGSQGNTIYFGEGSWLTVV.

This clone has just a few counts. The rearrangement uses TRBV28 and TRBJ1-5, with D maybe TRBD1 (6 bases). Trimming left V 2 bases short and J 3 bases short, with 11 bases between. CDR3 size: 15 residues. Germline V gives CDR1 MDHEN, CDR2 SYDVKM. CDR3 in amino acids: CASSLGDTDNQPQHF. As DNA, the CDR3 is TGTGCCAGCAGTTTAGGGGACACGGACAATCAGCCCCAGCATTTT.

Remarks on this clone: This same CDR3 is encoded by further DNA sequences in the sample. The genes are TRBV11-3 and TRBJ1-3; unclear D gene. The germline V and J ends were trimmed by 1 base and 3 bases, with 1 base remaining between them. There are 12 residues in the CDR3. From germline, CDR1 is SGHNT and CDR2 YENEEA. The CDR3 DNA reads TGTGCCAGCAGCTTAGGTGGAAACACCATATATTTT. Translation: CASSLGGNTIYF.

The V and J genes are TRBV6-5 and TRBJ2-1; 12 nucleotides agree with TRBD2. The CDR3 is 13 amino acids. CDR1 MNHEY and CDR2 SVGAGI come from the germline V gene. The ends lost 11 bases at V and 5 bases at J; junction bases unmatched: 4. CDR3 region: CAARTSGDNEQFF. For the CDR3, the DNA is TGTGCCGCTCGGACTAGCGGGGACAATGAGCAGTTCTTC.

CDR3: CASRRLAGTNTGELFF. Here the CDR3 DNA reads TGTGCCAGCAGGCGACTAGCGGGAACGAACACCGGGGAGCTGTTTTTT. This chain connects TRBV2 to TRBJ2-2; 11 nucleotides line up with TRBD2. The germline V gene has CDR1 SNHLY and CDR2 FYNNEI. The CDR3 loop spans 16 amino acids. With 6 bases clipped from V and 0 bases from J, the junction kept 3 bases outside the gene matches.

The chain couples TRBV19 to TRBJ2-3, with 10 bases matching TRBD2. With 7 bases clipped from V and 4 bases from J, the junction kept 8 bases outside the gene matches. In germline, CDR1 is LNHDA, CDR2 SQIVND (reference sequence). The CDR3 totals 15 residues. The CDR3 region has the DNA TGTGCCAGTACCCCTAGCGGGAGTACCCCAGATACGCAGTATTTT. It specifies CASTPSGSTPDTQYF. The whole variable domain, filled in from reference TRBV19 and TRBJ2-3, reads DGGITQSPKYLFRKEGQNVTLSCEQNLNHDAMYWYRQDPGQGLRLIYYSQIVNDFQKGDIAEGYSVSREKKESFPLTVTSAQKNPTAFYLCASTPSGSTPDTQYFGPGTRLTVL.

The CDR3 loop is CASSLELGVYEQYF. In DNA, the CDR3 is TGTGCCAGCAGCTTAGAGCTGGGGGTCTACGAGCAGTACTTC. J is TRBJ2-7 and V is TRBV7-6; D may match TRBD1 or TRBD2 (5 bases each). CDR3 length: 14 residues. Germline-derived CDR1 and CDR2 are SGHVS and FNYEAQ. V was shortened by 1 base and J by 3 bases, with 10 bases between the two germline ends. Based on the CDR3 plus reference TRBV7-6 and TRBJ2-7, the full variable domain is GAGVSQSPRYKVTKRGQDVALRCDPISGHVSLYWYRQALGQGPEFLTYFNYEAQQDKSGLPNDRFSAERPEGSISTLTIQRTEQRDSAMYRCASSLELGVYEQYFGPGTRLTVT.

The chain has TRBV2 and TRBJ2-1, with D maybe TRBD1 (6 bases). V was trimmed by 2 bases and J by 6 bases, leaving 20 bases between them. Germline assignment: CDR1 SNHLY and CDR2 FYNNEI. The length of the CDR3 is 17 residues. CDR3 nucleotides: TGTGCCAGCAGTGAAAGTGGGGCGCAGGGGTTCTCCAATGAGCAGTTCTTC. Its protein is CASSESGAQGFSNEQFF.

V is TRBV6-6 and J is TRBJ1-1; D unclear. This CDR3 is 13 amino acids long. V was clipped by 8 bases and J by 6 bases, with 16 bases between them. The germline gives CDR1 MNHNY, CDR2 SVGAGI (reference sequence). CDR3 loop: CASLELPTAEAFF. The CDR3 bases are TGTGCCAGCTTGGAGTTGCCAACGGCTGAAGCTTTCTTT.

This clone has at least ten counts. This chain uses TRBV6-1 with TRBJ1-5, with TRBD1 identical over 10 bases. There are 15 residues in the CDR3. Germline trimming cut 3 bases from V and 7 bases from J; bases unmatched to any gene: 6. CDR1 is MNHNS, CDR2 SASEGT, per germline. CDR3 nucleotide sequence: TGTGCCAGCAGTGAGACAGGGGGCGACGGACAGCCCCAGCATTTT. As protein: CASSETGGDGQPQHF.